This T cell receptor beta chain comes out of a study of preoperative IRX-2 immunotherapy in early breast cancer. Germline assignment: CDR1 SGHTA and CDR2 FQGTGA. V lost 2 bases and J lost 2; bases outside the gene matches: 9. CDR3 length: 19 amino acids. Treatment noted: preoperative locoregional IRX-2 cytokine immunotherapy. Preoperative locoregional IRX-2 cytokine immunotherapy was tested in the phase Ib source study. Here immunoSEQ multiplex PCR was the method, and the copy in TCRdb shows in-frame clones only, minus some. The repertoire holds 20,000 to 30,000 clones, with roughly 95% as singletons.

The source of this sequence is a human donor with breast cancer. The rearrangement uses TRBV7-3 and TRBJ2-2; 12 bases match TRBD2. The sequences come from tumor tissue, collected after IRX-2 immunotherapy. The CDR3 loop is CASSLLSSGGAPNTGELFF. CDR3 nucleotides: TGTGCCAGCAGCTTACTGTCTAGCGGGGGGGCTCCTAACACCGGGGAGCTGTTTTTT. Based on the CDR3 plus reference TRBV7-3 and TRBJ2-2, the full variable domain is GAGVSQTPSNKVTEKGKYVELRCDPISGHTALYWYRQSLGQGPEFLIYFQGTGAADDSGLPNDRFFAVRPEGSVSTLKIQRTERGDSAVYLCASSLLSSGGAPNTGELFFGEGSRLTVL.